This T cell receptor (beta chain) was retrieved from a study of Ad26.COV2.S vaccination and SARS-CoV-2 variants. The overall study: The COV1001 Ad26.COV2.S trial arm included the donor.

General study points: Substantial breadth was reported for post-vaccination spike-specific CD8+ and CD4+ T cells. Participants in the vaccine arm had higher spike-specific TCR breadth; placebo recipients had lower.

This CDR3 is 14 amino acids long. Germline CDR1 reads SEHNR; CDR2 reads FQNEAQ (reference sequence). Assay: immunoSEQ multiplex PCR; the TCRdb copy retains only in-frame clones and omits some. The sample records some 640,000 clones, 80% to 90% being singletons. Treatment denoted: some 19 received Ad26.COV2.S at low or high dose, single or two shots; roughly 5 received placebo; per-sample allocation not given. Sampling was done on day 63 after the first vaccine or placebo injection. An Ad26 vector expressing Wuhan-strain SARS-CoV-2 spike served as the vaccine. Comments on this clone: Its cognate antigen is unknown. The junction differs from germline at one of its ends, possibly a read error.

The source is a person aged 18-60 years who received the Ad26.COV2.S COVID-19 vaccine or a placebo. The rearrangement joins TRBV7-9 to TRBJ2-1; 7 nucleotides align to TRBD2. The sample was peripheral blood, taken in a trial of Ad26.COV2.S vaccine versus placebo. The CDR3 DNA follows: TGTGCCAGCAGCCTAGCGGTCTCCTACAATGAGCAGTTCTTC. Protein sequence: CASSLAVSYNEQFF.